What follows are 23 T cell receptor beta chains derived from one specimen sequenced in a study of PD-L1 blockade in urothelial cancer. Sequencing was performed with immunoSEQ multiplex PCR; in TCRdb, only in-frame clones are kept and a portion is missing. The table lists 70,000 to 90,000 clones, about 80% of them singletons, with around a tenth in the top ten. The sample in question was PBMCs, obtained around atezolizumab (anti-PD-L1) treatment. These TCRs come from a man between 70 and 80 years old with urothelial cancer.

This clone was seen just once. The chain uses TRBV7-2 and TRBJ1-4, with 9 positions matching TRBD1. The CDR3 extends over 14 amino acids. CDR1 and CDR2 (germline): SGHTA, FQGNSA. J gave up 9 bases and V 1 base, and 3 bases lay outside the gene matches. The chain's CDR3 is CASSLGTGAKKLFF. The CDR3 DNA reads TGTGCCAGCAGCTTAGGGACAGGGGCGAAAAAACTGTTTTTT.

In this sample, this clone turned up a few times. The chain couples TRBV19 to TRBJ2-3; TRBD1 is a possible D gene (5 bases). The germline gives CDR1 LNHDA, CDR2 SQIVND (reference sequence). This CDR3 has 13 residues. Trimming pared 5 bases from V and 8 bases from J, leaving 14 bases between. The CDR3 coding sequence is TGTGCCAGTAGTTTGGGGTATAGGGGTACGCAGTATTTT. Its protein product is CASSLGYRGTQYF.

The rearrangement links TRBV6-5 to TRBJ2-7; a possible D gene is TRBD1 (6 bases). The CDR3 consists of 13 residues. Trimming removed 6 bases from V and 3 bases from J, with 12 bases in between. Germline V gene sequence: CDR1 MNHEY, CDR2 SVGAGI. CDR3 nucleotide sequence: TGTGCCAGCAGCCGGGTACAGGGCTACGAGCAGTACTTC. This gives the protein CASSRVQGYEQYF.

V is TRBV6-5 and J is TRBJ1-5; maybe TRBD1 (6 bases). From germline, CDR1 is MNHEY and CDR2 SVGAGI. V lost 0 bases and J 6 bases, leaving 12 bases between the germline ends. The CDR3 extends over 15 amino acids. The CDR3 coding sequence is TGTGCCAGCAGTTACTCGAAAAGGGGGGGTCAGCCCCAGCATTTT. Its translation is CASSYSKRGGQPQHF.

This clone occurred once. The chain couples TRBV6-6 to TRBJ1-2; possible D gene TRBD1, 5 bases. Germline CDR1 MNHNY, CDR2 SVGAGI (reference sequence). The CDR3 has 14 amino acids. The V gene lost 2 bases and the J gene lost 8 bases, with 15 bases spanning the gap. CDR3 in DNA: TGTGCCAGCAGTTACACCGACAGTTCTGGCGGCTACACCTTC. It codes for CASSYTDSSGGYTF.

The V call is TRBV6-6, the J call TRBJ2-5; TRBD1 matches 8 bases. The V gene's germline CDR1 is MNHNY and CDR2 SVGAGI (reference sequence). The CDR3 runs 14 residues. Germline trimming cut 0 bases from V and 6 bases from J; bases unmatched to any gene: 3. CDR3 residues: CASSYSTGEKTQYF. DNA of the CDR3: TGTGCCAGCAGTTACTCGACAGGGGAAAAGACCCAGTACTTC.

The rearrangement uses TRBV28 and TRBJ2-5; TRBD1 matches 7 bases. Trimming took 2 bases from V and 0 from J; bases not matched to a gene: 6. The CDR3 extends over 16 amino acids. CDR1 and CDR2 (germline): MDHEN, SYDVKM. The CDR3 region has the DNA TGTGCCAGCAGTTTAAGGGCAGGGGGTTACCAAGAGACCCAGTACTTC. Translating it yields CASSLRAGGYQETQYF.

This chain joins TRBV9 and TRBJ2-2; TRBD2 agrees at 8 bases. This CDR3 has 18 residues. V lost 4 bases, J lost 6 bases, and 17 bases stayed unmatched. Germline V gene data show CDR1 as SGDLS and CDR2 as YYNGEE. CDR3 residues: CASSHPRGGLGKAGELFF. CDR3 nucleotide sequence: TGTGCCAGCAGCCATCCACGCGGGGGGCTTGGAAAAGCCGGGGAGCTGTTTTTT.

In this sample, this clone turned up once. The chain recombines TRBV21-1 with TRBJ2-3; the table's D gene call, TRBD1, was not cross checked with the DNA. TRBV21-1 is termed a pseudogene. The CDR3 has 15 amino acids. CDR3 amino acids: CASSRRQESTDTQYF. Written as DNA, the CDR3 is TGTGCCAGCAGCAGAAGACAGGAAAGCACAGATACGCAGTATTTT.

The CDR3 loop is CASRGTGTENEQFF. The CDR3 nucleotides are TGTGCCAGTAGGGGAACCGGGACTGAAAATGAGCAGTTCTTC. The chain employs TRBV19 and TRBJ2-1; D possibly corresponds to TRBD2 (6 bases). The V gene's germline CDR1 is LNHDA and CDR2 SQIVND (reference sequence). The CDR3 totals 14 residues. V lost 6 bases to trimming and J lost 7 bases, with 16 bases between them.

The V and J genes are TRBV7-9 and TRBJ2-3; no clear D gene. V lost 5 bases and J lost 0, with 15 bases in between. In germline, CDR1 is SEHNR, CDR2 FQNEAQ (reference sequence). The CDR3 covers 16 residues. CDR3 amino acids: CASSPRLTASTDTQYF. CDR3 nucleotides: TGTGCCAGCAGCCCGAGACTTACTGCTAGCACAGATACGCAGTATTTT.

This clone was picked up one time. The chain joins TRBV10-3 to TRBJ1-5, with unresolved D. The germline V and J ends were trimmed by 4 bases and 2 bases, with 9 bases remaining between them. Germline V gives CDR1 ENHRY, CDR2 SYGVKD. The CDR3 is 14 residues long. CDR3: CAISGAVGNQPQHF. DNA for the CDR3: TGTGCCATCAGTGGGGCTGTGGGCAATCAGCCCCAGCATTTT.

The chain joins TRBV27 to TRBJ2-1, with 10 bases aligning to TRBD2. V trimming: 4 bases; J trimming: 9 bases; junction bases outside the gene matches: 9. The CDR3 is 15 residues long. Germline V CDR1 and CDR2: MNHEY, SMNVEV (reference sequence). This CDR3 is CASSYSSGRMGEQFF. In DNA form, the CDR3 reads TGTGCCAGCAGTTACTCTAGCGGGAGAATGGGTGAGCAGTTCTTC.

The CDR3 loop is CATSGNSGTRTDTQYF. CDR3 coding DNA: TGTGCCACCAGCGGGAACTCCGGGACTCGCACAGATACGCAGTATTTT. V gene TRBV15 combines with J gene TRBJ2-3; D may be TRBD2 (6 bases). Germline loops: CDR1 LNHNV, CDR2 YYDKDF (reference sequence). The CDR3 runs 16 residues. V lost 5 bases and J 1 base, leaving 16 bases between the germline ends.

CDR3 DNA: TGTGCCAGCAGCTTAAATGGTCCAGGGACAAACACTGAAGCTTTCTTT. Translated, it gives CASSLNGPGTNTEAFF. The chain uses TRBV7-3 and TRBJ1-1, with D perhaps TRBD1 (6 bases). Deletions cut 1 base from V and 2 bases from J, with 14 bases between. The CDR3 contains 16 residues. Germline lookup yields CDR1 SGHTA and CDR2 FQGTGA.

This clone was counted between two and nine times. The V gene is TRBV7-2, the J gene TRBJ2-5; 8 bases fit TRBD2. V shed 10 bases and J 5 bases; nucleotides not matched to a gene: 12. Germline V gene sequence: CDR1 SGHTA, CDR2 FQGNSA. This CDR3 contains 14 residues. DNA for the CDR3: TGTGCCACCAACGTCCTTAGCGGGAAGGAGACCCAGTACTTC. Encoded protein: CATNVLSGKETQYF.

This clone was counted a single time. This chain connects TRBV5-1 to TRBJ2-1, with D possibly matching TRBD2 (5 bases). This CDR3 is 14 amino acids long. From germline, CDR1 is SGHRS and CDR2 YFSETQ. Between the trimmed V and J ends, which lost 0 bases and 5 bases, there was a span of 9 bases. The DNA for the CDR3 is TGCGCCAGCAGCTTGGAGGAGGAAGACAATGAGCAGTTCTTC. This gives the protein CASSLEEEDNEQFF.

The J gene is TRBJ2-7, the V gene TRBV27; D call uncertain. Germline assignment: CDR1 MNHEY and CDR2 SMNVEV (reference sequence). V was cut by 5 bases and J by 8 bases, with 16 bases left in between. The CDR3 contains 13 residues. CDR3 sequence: CASSPNESTKQYF. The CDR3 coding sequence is TGTGCCAGCAGTCCCAATGAGAGTACGAAGCAGTACTTC.

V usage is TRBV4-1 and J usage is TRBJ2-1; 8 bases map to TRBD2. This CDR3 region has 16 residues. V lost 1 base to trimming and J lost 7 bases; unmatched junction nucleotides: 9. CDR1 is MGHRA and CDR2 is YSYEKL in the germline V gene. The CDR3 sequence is CASSQVGGASWNEQFF. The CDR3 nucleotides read TGCGCCAGCAGCCAAGTCGGGGGGGCTTCTTGGAATGAGCAGTTCTTC.

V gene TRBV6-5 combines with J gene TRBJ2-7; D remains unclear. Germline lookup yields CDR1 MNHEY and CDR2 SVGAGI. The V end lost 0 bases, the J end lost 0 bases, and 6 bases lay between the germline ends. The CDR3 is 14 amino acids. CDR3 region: CASSYSTNSYEQYF. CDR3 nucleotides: TGTGCCAGCAGTTACTCGACAAACTCCTACGAGCAGTACTTC.

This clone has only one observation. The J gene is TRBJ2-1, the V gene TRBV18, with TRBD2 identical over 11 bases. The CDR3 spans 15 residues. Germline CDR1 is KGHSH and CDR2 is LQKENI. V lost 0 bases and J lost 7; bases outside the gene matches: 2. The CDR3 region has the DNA TGTGCCAGCTCACCACCGGCTAGCGGGAGGAATGAGCAGTTCTTC. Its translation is CASSPPASGRNEQFF.

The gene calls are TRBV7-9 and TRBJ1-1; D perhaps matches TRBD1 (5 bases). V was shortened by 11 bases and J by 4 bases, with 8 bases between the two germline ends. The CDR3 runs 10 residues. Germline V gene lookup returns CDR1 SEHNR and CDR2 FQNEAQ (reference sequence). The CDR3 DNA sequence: TGTGCCGCGGGGGGCACTGAAGCTTTCTTT. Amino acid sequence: CAAGGTEAFF. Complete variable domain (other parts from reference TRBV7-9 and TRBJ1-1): DTGVSQNPRHKITKRGQNVTFRCDPISEHNRLYWYRQTLGQGPEFLTYFQNEAQLEKSRLLSDRFSAERPKGSFSTLEIQRTEQGDSAMYLCAAGGTEAFFGQGTRLTVV.

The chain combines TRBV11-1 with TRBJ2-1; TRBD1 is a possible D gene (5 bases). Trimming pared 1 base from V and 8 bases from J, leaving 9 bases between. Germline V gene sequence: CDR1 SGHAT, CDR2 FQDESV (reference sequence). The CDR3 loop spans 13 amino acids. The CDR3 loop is CASSLERGHEQFF. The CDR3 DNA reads TGTGCCAGCAGCTTAGAAAGGGGCCATGAGCAGTTCTTC.